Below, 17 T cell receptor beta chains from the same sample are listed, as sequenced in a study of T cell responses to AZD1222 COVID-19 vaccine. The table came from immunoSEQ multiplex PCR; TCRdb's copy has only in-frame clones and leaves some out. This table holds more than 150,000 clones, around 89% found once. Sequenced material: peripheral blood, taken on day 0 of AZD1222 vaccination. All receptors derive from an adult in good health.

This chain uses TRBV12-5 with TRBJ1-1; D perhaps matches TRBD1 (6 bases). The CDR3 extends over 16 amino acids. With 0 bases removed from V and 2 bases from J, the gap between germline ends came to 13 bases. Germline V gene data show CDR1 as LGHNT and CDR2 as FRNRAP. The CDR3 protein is CASGLVASQGNTEAFF. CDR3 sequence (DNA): TGTGCTAGTGGTTTGGTAGCATCACAGGGAAACACTGAAGCTTTCTTT.

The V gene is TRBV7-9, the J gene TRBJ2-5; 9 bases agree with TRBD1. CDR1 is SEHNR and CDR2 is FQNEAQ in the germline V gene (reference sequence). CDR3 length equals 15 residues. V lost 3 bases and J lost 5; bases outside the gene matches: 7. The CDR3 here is CASSLGDRDYETQYF. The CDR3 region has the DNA TGTGCCAGCAGCTTGGGGGACAGGGATTATGAGACCCAGTACTTC.

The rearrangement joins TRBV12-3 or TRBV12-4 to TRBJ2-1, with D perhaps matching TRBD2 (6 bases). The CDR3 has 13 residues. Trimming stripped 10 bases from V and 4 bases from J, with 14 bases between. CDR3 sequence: CATSLARYNEQFF. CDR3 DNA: TGTGCCACCAGCCTAGCGAGATACAATGAGCAGTTCTTC.

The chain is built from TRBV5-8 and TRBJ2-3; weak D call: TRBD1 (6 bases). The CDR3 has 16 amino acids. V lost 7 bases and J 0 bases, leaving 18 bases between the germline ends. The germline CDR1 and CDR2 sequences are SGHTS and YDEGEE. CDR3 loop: CASGPRDTGSTDTQYF. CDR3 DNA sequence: TGTGCCAGCGGCCCCAGGGACACCGGGAGCACAGATACGCAGTATTTT.

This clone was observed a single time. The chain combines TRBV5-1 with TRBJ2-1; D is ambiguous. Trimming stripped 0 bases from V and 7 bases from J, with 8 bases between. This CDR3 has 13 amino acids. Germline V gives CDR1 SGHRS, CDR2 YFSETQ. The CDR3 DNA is TGCGCCAGCAGCTTGGGATCTGATAATGAGCAGTTCTTC. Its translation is CASSLGSDNEQFF. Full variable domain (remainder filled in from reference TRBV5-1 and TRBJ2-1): KAGVTQTPRYLIKTRGQQVTLSCSPISGHRSVSWYQQTPGQGLQFLFEYFSETQRNKGNFPGRFSGRQFSNSRSEMNVSTLELGDSALYLCASSLGSDNEQFFGPGTRLTVL.

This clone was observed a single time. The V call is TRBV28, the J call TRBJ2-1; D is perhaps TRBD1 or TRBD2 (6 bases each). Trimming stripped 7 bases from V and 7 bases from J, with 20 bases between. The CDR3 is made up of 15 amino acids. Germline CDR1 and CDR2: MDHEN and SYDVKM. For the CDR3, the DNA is TGTGCCAGCAACCAAGGGGGGACGGCTAGAAATGAGCAGTTCTTC. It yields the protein CASNQGGTARNEQFF.

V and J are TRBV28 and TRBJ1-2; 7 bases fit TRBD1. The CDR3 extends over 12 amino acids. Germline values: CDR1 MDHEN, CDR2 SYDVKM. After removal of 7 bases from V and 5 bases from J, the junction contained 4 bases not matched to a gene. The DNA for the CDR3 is TGTGCCAGCACCTTGGGACAGTATGGCTACACCTTC. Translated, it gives CASTLGQYGYTF.

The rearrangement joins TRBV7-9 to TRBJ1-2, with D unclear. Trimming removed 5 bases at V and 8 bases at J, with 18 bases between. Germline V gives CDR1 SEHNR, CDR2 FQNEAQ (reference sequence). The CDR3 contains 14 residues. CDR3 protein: CASSVGPAIDGYTF. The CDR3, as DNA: TGTGCCAGCAGCGTAGGGCCAGCCATTGACGGCTACACCTTC.

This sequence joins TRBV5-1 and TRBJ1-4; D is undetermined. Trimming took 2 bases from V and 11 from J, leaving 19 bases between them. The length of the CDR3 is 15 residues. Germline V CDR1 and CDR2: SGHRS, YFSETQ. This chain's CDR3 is CASSFSPPPAGKLFF. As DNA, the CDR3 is TGCGCCAGCAGCTTCTCGCCTCCACCTGCCGGGAAACTGTTTTTT.

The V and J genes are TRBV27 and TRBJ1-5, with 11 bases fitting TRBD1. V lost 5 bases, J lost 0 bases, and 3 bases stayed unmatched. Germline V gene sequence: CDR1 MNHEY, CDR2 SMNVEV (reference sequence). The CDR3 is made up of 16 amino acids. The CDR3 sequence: CASSPGTGGSNQPQHF. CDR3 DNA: TGTGCCAGCAGTCCTGGGACAGGGGGTAGCAATCAGCCCCAGCATTTT.

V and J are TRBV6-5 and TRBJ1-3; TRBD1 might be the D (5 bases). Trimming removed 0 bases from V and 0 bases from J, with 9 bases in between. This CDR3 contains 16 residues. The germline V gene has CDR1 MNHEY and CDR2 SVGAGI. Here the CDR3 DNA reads TGTGCCAGCAGTTACTCGGGACGGAGCTCTGGAAACACCATATATTTT. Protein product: CASSYSGRSSGNTIYF.

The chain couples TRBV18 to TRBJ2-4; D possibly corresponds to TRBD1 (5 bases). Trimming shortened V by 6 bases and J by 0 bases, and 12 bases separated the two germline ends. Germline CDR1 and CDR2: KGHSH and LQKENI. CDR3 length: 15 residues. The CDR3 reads CASSPMTVAKNIQYF. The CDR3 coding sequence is TGTGCCAGCTCCCCCATGACAGTAGCCAAAAACATTCAGTACTTC.

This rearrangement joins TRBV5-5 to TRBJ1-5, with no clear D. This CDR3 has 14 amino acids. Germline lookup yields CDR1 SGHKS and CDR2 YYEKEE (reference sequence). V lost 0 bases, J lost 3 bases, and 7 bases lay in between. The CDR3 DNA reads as TGTGCCAGCAGCTTGGCGCAGGTCAATCAGCCCCAGCATTTT. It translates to CASSLAQVNQPQHF.

In DNA form, the CDR3 reads TGTGCCAGCAGCCTAGGGACAGGGCGGGGAAACGACACCGGGGAGCTGTTTTTT. It translates to CASSLGTGRGNDTGELFF. J is TRBJ2-2 and V is TRBV11-2; 9 bases fit TRBD1. CDR3 length: 18 residues. V lost 5 bases to trimming and J lost 3 bases; unmatched junction nucleotides: 13. The V gene's germline CDR1 is SGHAT and CDR2 FQNNGV.

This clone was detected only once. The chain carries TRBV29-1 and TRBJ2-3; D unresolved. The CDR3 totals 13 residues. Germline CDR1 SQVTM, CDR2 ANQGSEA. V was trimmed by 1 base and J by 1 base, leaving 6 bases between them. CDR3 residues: CSVEVSRTDTQYF. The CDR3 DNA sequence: TGCAGCGTTGAAGTCAGCCGCACAGATACGCAGTATTTT.

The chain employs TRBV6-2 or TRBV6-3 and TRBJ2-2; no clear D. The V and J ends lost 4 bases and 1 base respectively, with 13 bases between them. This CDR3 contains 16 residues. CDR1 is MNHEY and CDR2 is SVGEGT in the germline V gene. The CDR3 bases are TGTGCCAGCAGTTCGGGCCAGACCCTGAACACCGGGGAGCTGTTTTTT. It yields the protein CASSSGQTLNTGELFF.

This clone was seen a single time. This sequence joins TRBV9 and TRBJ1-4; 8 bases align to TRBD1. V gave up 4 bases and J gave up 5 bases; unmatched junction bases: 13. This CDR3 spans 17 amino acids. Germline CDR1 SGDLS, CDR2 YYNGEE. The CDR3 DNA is TGTGCCAGCAGCCCACAACGCCTCAGGGGGCGGAATGAAAAACTGTTTTTT. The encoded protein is CASSPQRLRGRNEKLFF. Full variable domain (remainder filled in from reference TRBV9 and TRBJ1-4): DSGVTQTPKHLITATGQRVTLRCSPRSGDLSVYWYQQSLDQGLQFLIQYYNGEERAKGNILERFSAQQFPDLHSELNLSSLELGDSALYFCASSPQRLRGRNEKLFFGSGTQLSVL.